Listed here are 21 T cell receptor beta chains from one sample, sequenced in a study of cytomegalovirus exposure and HLA in healthy donors. With 60 Vbeta and 13 Jbeta primers, the PCR was carried out. TCRdb's table, derived via immunoSEQ multiplex PCR, lists solely in-frame clones and lacks some. The sample contains approximately 110,000 clones, more than 60% of which appear only once. Sequenced: PBMCs. Every receptor here comes from a female donor in good health and CMV-seropositive.

The CDR3 loop reads CASKQDRGPEKLFF. DNA for the CDR3: TGTGCCAGCAAACAAGACAGGGGGCCTGAAAAACTGTTTTTT. The V gene is TRBV6-5, the J gene TRBJ1-4, with 10 nucleotides matching TRBD1. V shed 7 bases, J shed 7 bases, and the junction held 6 bases outside the gene matches. This CDR3 has 14 residues. CDR1 is MNHEY, CDR2 SVGAGI, per germline.

The rearrangement uses TRBV15 and TRBJ1-3, with D maybe TRBD1 (5 bases). The V gene lost 0 bases and the J gene lost 2 bases, with 14 bases spanning the gap. The CDR3 consists of 17 residues. The V gene's germline CDR1 is LNHNV and CDR2 YYDKDF (reference sequence). CDR3 DNA: TGTGCCACCAGCAGAGATCGCCCGACAGTTGCTGGAAACACCATATATTTT. Its translation: CATSRDRPTVAGNTIYF.

The V call is TRBV5-1, the J call TRBJ1-2; D is possibly TRBD1 (6 bases). V lost 5 bases, J lost 4 bases, and 15 bases lay in between. Per germline, CDR1 SGHRS and CDR2 YFSETQ. The CDR3 runs 14 residues. Here the CDR3 DNA reads TGCGCCAGCAGAACCCCGGGACACATCTATGGCTACACCTTC. Translated: CASRTPGHIYGYTF. The entire variable domain, with the rest obtained from reference TRBV5-1 and TRBJ1-2, is as follows: KAGVTQTPRYLIKTRGQQVTLSCSPISGHRSVSWYQQTPGQGLQFLFEYFSETQRNKGNFPGRFSGRQFSNSRSEMNVSTLELGDSALYLCASRTPGHIYGYTFGSGTRLTVV.

The J gene is TRBJ2-2, the V gene TRBV5-5; D ambiguous. Trimming took off 9 bases at V and 1 base at J, with 13 bases between the two ends. This CDR3 is built from 14 residues. The germline gives CDR1 SGHKS, CDR2 YYEKEE (reference sequence). CDR3 bases: TGTGCCACCCACTGGCGGTGGAACACCGGGGAGCTGTTTTTT. The encoded protein is CATHWRWNTGELFF.

This chain's CDR3 is CASSVTPQGSAEAFF. The CDR3 DNA sequence: TGTGCCAGCAGCGTCACTCCACAGGGGAGCGCTGAAGCTTTCTTT. The J gene is TRBJ1-1, the V gene TRBV6-1; the match to TRBD1 covers 7 bases. The length of the CDR3 is 15 residues. Germline CDR1 MNHNS, CDR2 SASEGT. The V and J ends lost 6 bases and 6 bases, in that order; junction bases with no gene match: 13.

The CDR3: CASSITGVQPQHF. DNA of the CDR3: TGTGCCAGTAGTATCACAGGGGTACAGCCCCAGCATTTT. V gene TRBV19 combines with J gene TRBJ1-5; 7 nucleotides align to TRBD1. Looked up from germline, CDR1 is LNHDA and CDR2 is SQIVND (reference sequence). The V gene end was trimmed by 3 bases and the J gene end by 7 bases; junction bases not matched to a gene: 3. This CDR3 is 13 amino acids long.

This chain uses TRBV29-1 with TRBJ2-2; TRBD1 matches at 11 bases. The germline V gene encodes CDR1 SQVTM and CDR2 ANQGSEA. V gave up 4 bases and J gave up 4 bases; unmatched junction bases: 5. The CDR3 is made up of 15 amino acids. The chain's CDR3 is CSVGGQGAITGELFF. Written as DNA, the CDR3 is TGCAGCGTTGGTGGACAGGGGGCGATCACCGGGGAGCTGTTTTTT.

V gene TRBV19 combines with J gene TRBJ1-4; D gene unclear. Trimming left V 3 bases short and J 8 bases short, with 13 bases between. CDR3 length: 14 residues. Germline values: CDR1 LNHDA, CDR2 SQIVND (reference sequence). The DNA for the CDR3 is TGTGCCAGTAGTATTGTGGCCGAAGAAGAAAAACTGTTTTTT. This encodes CASSIVAEEEKLFF.

The chain has TRBV6-1 and TRBJ1-2, with a tentative D call TRBD1 (6 bases). Germline V gene data show CDR1 as MNHNS and CDR2 as SASEGT. Trimming shortened V by 7 bases and J by 6 bases, and 12 bases separated the two germline ends. This CDR3 comprises 12 residues. For the CDR3, the DNA is TGTGCCAGCAACAACCCAGGGGATGGCTACACCTTC. It specifies CASNNPGDGYTF.

The V call is TRBV30, the J call TRBJ1-1; no definite D call. CDR3 length: 11 residues. Germline CDR1 GTSNPN, CDR2 SVGIG (reference sequence). V was cut by 7 bases and J by 6 bases, with 12 bases left in between. CDR3 residues: CAFNPAAEAFF. CDR3 coding DNA: TGTGCCTTCAATCCGGCGGCTGAAGCTTTCTTT.

Note on this clone: The junction departs from the called germline gene at one end, perhaps through a read error. V is TRBV5-1 and J is TRBJ2-7; 9 bases match TRBD2. This CDR3 is built from 17 residues. Germline V gene sequence: CDR1 SGHRS, CDR2 YFSETQ. This CDR3 is CASRLVAGGSFFYEQYF. The DNA of the CDR3 is TGCGCCAGCAGATTGGTGGCGGGAGGGAGTTTTTTTTACGAGCAGTACTTC.

The V call is TRBV5-1, the J call TRBJ2-7, with D uncertain. This CDR3 has 13 amino acids. Germline CDR1 is SGHRS and CDR2 is YFSETQ. The V end was cut by 1 base, the J end by 3 bases, with 8 bases between. The CDR3 DNA reads as TGCGCCAGCAGCTTGAACTTGAACTACGAGCAGTACTTC. It translates to CASSLNLNYEQYF.

The genes are TRBV7-9 and TRBJ2-2, with 11 bases aligning to TRBD2. Germline V CDR1 and CDR2: SEHNR, FQNEAQ (reference sequence). This CDR3 contains 16 residues. Trimming cost V 5 bases and J 8 bases; bases outside gene matches: 10. The CDR3: CASSHQASGRKGELFF. CDR3 sequence (DNA): TGTGCCAGCAGCCATCAGGCTAGCGGGAGGAAGGGGGAGCTGTTTTTT.

The chain joins TRBV18 to TRBJ2-5; 10 bases are shared with TRBD1. There are 13 residues in the CDR3. After removal of 8 bases from V and 10 bases from J, the junction contained 10 bases not matched to a gene. Germline lookup yields CDR1 KGHSH and CDR2 LQKENI. Here the CDR3 reads CASGLGQGLGQYF. CDR3 nucleotide sequence: TGTGCCAGCGGCCTGGGACAGGGGCTGGGCCAGTACTTC. Complete variable domain (other parts from reference TRBV18 and TRBJ2-5): NAGVMQNPRHLVRRRGQEARLRCSPMKGHSHVYWYRQLPEEGLKFMVYLQKENIIDESGMPKERFSAEFPKEGPSILRIQQVVRGDSAAYFCASGLGQGLGQYFGPGTRLLVL.

About this clone itself: The junction does not match germline at one end; this may be a read error. Other nucleotide sequences from this sample produce the same CDR3. The chain has TRBV5-4 and TRBJ1-1; tentative D call: TRBD1 (6 bases). CDR1 and CDR2 (germline): SGHNT, YYREEE (reference sequence). The CDR3 contains 16 residues. CDR3 coding DNA: TGTGCCAGCAGCCCTAGGACAGCGCTGAGGGACACTGAGGCTTTCTTT. Translated, it gives CASSPRTALRDTEAFF. The full variable domain, in which reference TRBV5-4 and TRBJ1-1 provide the parts outside the CDR3, is ETGVTQSPTHLIKTRGQQVTLRCSSQSGHNTVSWYQQALGQGPQFIFQYYREEENGRGNFPPRFSGLQFPNYSSELNVNALELDDSALYLCASSPRTALRDTEAFFGQGTRLTVV.

This clone was detected only a few times. V usage is TRBV20-1 and J usage is TRBJ1-2, with D perhaps matching TRBD1 (5 bases). CDR1 and CDR2 (germline): DFQATT, SNEGSKA (reference sequence). The CDR3 is made up of 11 amino acids. The DNA of the CDR3 is TGCACCGGGGGGGAACCCTATGGCTACACCTTC. Translating it yields CTGGEPYGYTF.

Turning to this clone: The germline gene is not matched at one end of the junction; a read error may be the cause. The chain couples TRBV29-1 to TRBJ2-1; TRBD2 aligns across 10 bases. The CDR3 contains 14 residues. Germline CDR1 reads SQVTM; CDR2 reads ANQGSEA. As DNA, the CDR3 is TGCAGCGTCGAAGCGGGAGGGACGAACAATGAGCAGTTCTTC. As protein: CSVEAGGTNNEQFF.

The chain recombines TRBV19 with TRBJ2-2; 7 bases are shared with TRBD1. V dropped 7 bases and J dropped 2; count of bases not matched to a gene: 16. CDR3 length: 18 amino acids. Germline CDR1 LNHDA, CDR2 SQIVND (reference sequence). CDR3 in amino acids: CASKKQGTRRVNTGELFF. The CDR3 region has the DNA TGTGCCAGTAAAAAACAGGGGACGCGGCGGGTTAACACCGGGGAGCTGTTTTTT.

Regarding this clone: At one boundary the junction diverges from the germline segment, which might be a read error. The rearrangement joins TRBV7-2 to TRBJ1-5, with D maybe TRBD1 (6 bases). The germline CDR1 and CDR2 sequences are SGHTA and FQGNSA. The length of the CDR3 is 13 residues. The CDR3 reads CASSKQGNRPQHF. In nucleotides, the CDR3 is TGTGCCAGCAGCAAGCAGGGGAATCGGCCCCAGCATTTT.

J is TRBJ2-7 and V is TRBV9, with D unclear. V was clipped by 2 bases and J by 1 base, with 13 bases between them. Germline V CDR1 and CDR2: SGDLS, YYNGEE. The CDR3 loop spans 15 amino acids. CDR3 sequence (DNA): TGTGCCAGCAGCGTGGCCTTTGGCGGATCCTACGAGCAGTACTTC. Protein sequence: CASSVAFGGSYEQYF.

The chain recombines TRBV28 with TRBJ1-2; D unresolved. The CDR3 spans 13 residues. V lost 6 bases and J 2 bases, leaving 10 bases between the germline ends. Germline V gives CDR1 MDHEN, CDR2 SYDVKM. The DNA of the CDR3 is TGTGCCAGCAGCCGTCCCGGGAACTATGGCTACACCTTC. This encodes CASSRPGNYGYTF.